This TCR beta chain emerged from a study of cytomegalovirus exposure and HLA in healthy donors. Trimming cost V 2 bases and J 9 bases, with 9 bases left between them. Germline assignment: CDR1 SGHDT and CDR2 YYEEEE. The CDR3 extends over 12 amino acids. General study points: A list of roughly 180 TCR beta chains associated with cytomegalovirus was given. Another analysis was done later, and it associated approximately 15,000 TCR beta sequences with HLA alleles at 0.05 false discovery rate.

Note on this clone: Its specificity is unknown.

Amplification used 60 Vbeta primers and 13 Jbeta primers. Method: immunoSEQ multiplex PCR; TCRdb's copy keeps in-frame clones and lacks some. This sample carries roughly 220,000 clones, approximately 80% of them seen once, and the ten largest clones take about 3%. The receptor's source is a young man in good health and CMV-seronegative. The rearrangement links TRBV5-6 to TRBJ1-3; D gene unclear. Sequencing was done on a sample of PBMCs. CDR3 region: CASSFGRGTIYF. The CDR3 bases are TGTGCCAGCAGCTTCGGTCGGGGCACCATATATTTT. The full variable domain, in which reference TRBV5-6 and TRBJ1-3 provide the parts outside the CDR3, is DAGVTQSPTHLIKTRGQQVTLRCSPKSGHDTVSWYQQALGQGPQFIFQYYEEEERQRGNFPDRFSGHQFPNYSSELNVNALLLGDSALYLCASSFGRGTIYFGEGSWLTVV.